One TCR beta chain is described in this entry. The study ran its PCR with 60 Vbeta and 13 Jbeta primers. This table comes from immunoSEQ multiplex PCR, and its TCRdb copy is limited to in-frame clones, with some not included. The repertoire has 90,000 to 100,000 clones, roughly 80% of them found once; the top ten carry over 15%. This sample is drawn from a study of cytomegalovirus exposure and HLA in healthy donors. The CDR3 consists of 15 residues. In germline, CDR1 is SGHRS, CDR2 YFSETQ. V shed 2 bases, J shed 3 bases, and the junction held 5 bases outside the gene matches. The source of this sequence is a man aged 55 to 70 in good health and CMV-seropositive. The chain is built from TRBV5-1 and TRBJ2-7; 10 bases agree with TRBD2. The sample taken for sequencing was PBMCs. CDR3 residues: CASSFNSGGFYEQYF. The CDR3 nucleotides are TGCGCCAGCAGCTTTAATAGCGGGGGGTTCTACGAGCAGTACTTC.